One sample yielded the 25 T cell receptor beta chains listed below, sequenced in a study of CD8 T cells in ankylosing spondylitis. MiXCR was run by TCRdb on the 5' RACE reads, yielding one entry per CDR3 protein. The sample has about 150,000 distinct CDR3 sequences, more than 40% seen once. Sequencing was carried out using synovial fluid, either unsorted or a sorted T cell fraction (not recorded which). Receptor source: a male donor with ankylosing spondylitis.

The chain combines TRBV6-5 with TRBJ2-1; TRBD2 aligns across 10 bases. The CDR3 has 15 amino acids. Germline V lookup: CDR1 MNHEY, CDR2 SVGAGI. J was trimmed by 4 bases and V by 5 bases; bases with no gene match: 5. The CDR3 nucleotides read TGTGCCAGCAGTACCGATAGCGGGGGGTACAATGAGCAGTTCTTC. This gives the protein CASSTDSGGYNEQFF.

This chain uses TRBV4-2 with TRBJ2-5; TRBD2 matches 8 bases. The CDR3 has 18 amino acids. The V segment lost 4 bases and the J segment 2 bases; nucleotides outside the gene matches: 15. CDR1 LGHNA and CDR2 YNFKEQ come from the germline V gene. The CDR3 nucleotides read TGTGCCAGCAGCCGACCCCTCTGGCAACGGGGGGGACAAGAGACCCAGTACTTC. This translates into CASSRPLWQRGGQETQYF.

J is TRBJ2-4 and V is TRBV4-3; 9 nucleotides line up with TRBD1. V shed 0 bases and J 3 bases; nucleotides not matched to a gene: 6. The CDR3 is 17 residues long. The germline V gene encodes CDR1 LGHNA and CDR2 YSLEER. In DNA, the CDR3 is TGCGCCAGCAGCCAAGATAGGGACAGGGCGGGCAAAAACATTCAGTACTTC. It yields the protein CASSQDRDRAGKNIQYF.

This clonotype counts as medium-sized. The rearrangement joins TRBV15 to TRBJ2-2, with D uncertain. This CDR3 region has 13 residues. Germline V gene data show CDR1 as LNHNV and CDR2 as YYDKDF (reference sequence). V was clipped by 5 bases and J by 8 bases, with 12 bases between them. The DNA of the CDR3 is TGTGCCACCAGCCAACATCGGCGAGGGGAGCTGTTTTTT. Residues: CATSQHRRGELFF.

The CDR3 sequence: CASSQGQQARTDTQYF. CDR3 nucleotide sequence: TGTGCCAGCAGCCAAGGGCAACAGGCGCGCACAGATACGCAGTATTTT. The chain combines TRBV11-2 with TRBJ2-3; possibly TRBD1 for D (5 bases). The germline gives CDR1 SGHAT, CDR2 FQNNGV. The CDR3 covers 16 residues. Trimming took off 5 bases at V and 1 base at J, with 16 bases between the two ends.

The genes are TRBV20-1 and TRBJ2-1, with a possible D match to TRBD2 (6 bases). The V and J ends lost 2 bases and 3 bases respectively, with 8 bases between them. This CDR3 comprises 13 residues. The V gene's germline CDR1 is DFQATT and CDR2 SNEGSKA (reference sequence). CDR3 DNA sequence: TGCAGTGCTAGACTAGCGAACTACAATGAGCAGTTCTTC. Its translation is CSARLANYNEQFF.

This clonotype occurred a few times. The chain uses TRBV4-3 and TRBJ2-2; D unclear. The CDR3 length is 14 residues. The V end lost 3 bases, the J end lost 2 bases, and 7 bases lay between the germline ends. Per the germline V gene, CDR1 is LGHNA and CDR2 is YSLEER. CDR3 sequence reads: CASSHGPNTGELFF. The DNA for the CDR3 is TGCGCCAGCAGCCATGGACCTAACACCGGGGAGCTGTTTTTT.

This clonotype was counted at least ten times. CDR3 sequence reads: CATSREQGNTGELFF. In DNA, the CDR3 is TGTGCCACCAGCAGAGAACAGGGGAACACCGGGGAGCTGTTTTTT. This chain links TRBV15 with TRBJ2-2; perhaps TRBD1 as D (6 bases). V was clipped by 0 bases and J by 1 base, with 6 bases between them. CDR1 and CDR2 from the germline V gene are LNHNV and YYDKDF (reference sequence). This CDR3 comprises 15 residues. The variable domain in full, completed from reference TRBV15 and TRBJ2-2, reads DAMVIQNPRYQVTQFGKPVTLSCSQTLNHNVMYWYQQKSSQAPKLLFHYYDKDFNNEADTPDNFQSRRPNTSFCFLDIRSPGLGDTAMYLCATSREQGNTGELFFGEGSRLTVL.

This chain uses TRBV20-1 with TRBJ2-7, with D maybe TRBD2 (6 bases). CDR3 length: 15 residues. Germline assignment: CDR1 DFQATT and CDR2 SNEGSKA (reference sequence). The V end lost 0 bases, the J end lost 4 bases, and 16 bases lay between the germline ends. For the CDR3, the DNA is TGCAGTGCTAGAGACCACCGGGACTCGATTTACGAGCAGTACTTC. The encoded protein is CSARDHRDSIYEQYF.

V is TRBV12-3 or TRBV12-4 and J is TRBJ2-2; 10 nucleotides line up with TRBD1. After removal of 7 bases from V and 4 bases from J, the junction contained 9 bases not matched to a gene. This CDR3 contains 16 residues. CDR3 bases: TGTGCCAGCACCCCCGGGACAGGGGTATTCACCGGGGAGCTGTTTTTT. Its translation: CASTPGTGVFTGELFF.

Written as DNA, the CDR3 is TGTGCCAGCAGTTTCCCCGGCAGCTACTACAATGAGCAGTTCTTC. This sequence encodes CASSFPGSYYNEQFF. The chain carries TRBV28 and TRBJ2-1; D is unclear. Germline CDR1 and CDR2: MDHEN and SYDVKM. This CDR3 spans 15 amino acids. V was trimmed by 3 bases and J by 3 bases, leaving 12 bases between them.

This clonotype turned up a few times. This chain joins TRBV4-2 and TRBJ2-6; D gene unclear. The CDR3 runs 12 residues. V lost 0 bases, J lost 9 bases, and 3 bases lay in between. From germline, CDR1 is LGHNA and CDR2 YNFKEQ. This chain's CDR3 is CASSQEGNVLTF. The CDR3 coding sequence is TGTGCCAGCAGCCAAGAGGGCAACGTCCTGACTTTC.

This chain links TRBV20-1 with TRBJ2-1; 11 bases line up with TRBD2. V gave up 3 bases and J gave up 8 bases; unmatched junction bases: 9. Per the germline V gene, CDR1 is DFQATT and CDR2 is SNEGSKA (reference sequence). The CDR3 length is 15 residues. The DNA for the CDR3 is TGCAGTGCTAGCCAAACTAGCGGGAGAGGCGATGAGCAGTTCTTC. Its protein product is CSASQTSGRGDEQFF.

J is TRBJ2-1 and V is TRBV12-3 or TRBV12-4; D unresolved. V was shortened by 4 bases and J by 1 base, with 14 bases between the two germline ends. The CDR3 is made up of 16 amino acids. The CDR3 coding sequence is TGTGCCAGCAGTTGGGGTCCCACTGATTCCTACAATGAGCAGTTCTTC. This encodes CASSWGPTDSYNEQFF.

The gene calls are TRBV12-3 or TRBV12-4 and TRBJ1-4; the match to TRBD1 covers 7 bases. The CDR3 sequence is 16 residues long. Trimming removed 6 bases from V and 7 bases from J; junction bases left unmatched: 14. CDR3 nucleotides: TGTGCCAGCAGGACAGGGACGCCAGATATCGGTGAAAAACTGTTTTTT. Amino acids: CASRTGTPDIGEKLFF.

The chain links TRBV28 to TRBJ2-2; 10 nucleotides align to TRBD1. After removal of 4 bases from V and 6 bases from J, the junction contained 11 bases not matched to a gene. This CDR3 is built from 17 residues. Germline values: CDR1 MDHEN, CDR2 SYDVKM. The CDR3 coding sequence is TGTGCCAGCAGTTCCCCCGGGACAGGGGATGGGGCCGGGGAGCTGTTTTTT. Amino acid sequence: CASSSPGTGDGAGELFF.

The chain employs TRBV18 and TRBJ1-6; the match to TRBD1 covers 11 bases. V lost 3 bases and J lost 9; bases outside the gene matches: 13. CDR3 length: 18 amino acids. Germline V gene data show CDR1 as KGHSH and CDR2 as LQKENI. The CDR3 loop reads CASSPRDRGTLVGSPLHF. CDR3 sequence (DNA): TGTGCCAGCTCACCCCGGGACAGGGGGACCCTGGTCGGTTCACCCCTCCACTTT.

This clonotype was seen a few times. The chain couples TRBV11-3 to TRBJ2-1, with D uncertain. This CDR3 contains 17 residues. CDR1 and CDR2 from the germline V gene are SGHNT and YENEEA. V was cut by 0 bases and J by 9 bases, with 21 bases left in between. The CDR3 spells CASSLDQWADGSGEQFF. The CDR3 DNA is TGTGCCAGCAGCTTAGATCAGTGGGCTGACGGTAGTGGTGAGCAGTTCTTC.

The chain links TRBV28 to TRBJ2-7, with 8 bases matching TRBD2. The CDR3 runs 15 residues. CDR1 and CDR2 from the germline V gene are MDHEN and SYDVKM. V dropped 7 bases and J dropped 2; count of bases not matched to a gene: 10. DNA for the CDR3: TGTGCCAGCACCCAGGCTAGCGGGTCGACCTACGAGCAGTACTTC. Translation: CASTQASGSTYEQYF.

The chain links TRBV3-1 to TRBJ2-5; the match to TRBD2 covers 8 bases. With 4 bases clipped from V and 5 bases from J, the junction kept 9 bases outside the gene matches. Germline assignment: CDR1 LGHDT and CDR2 YNNKEL (reference sequence). CDR3 size: 15 residues. Here the CDR3 reads CASSLYGGVMETQYF. As DNA, the CDR3 is TGTGCCAGCAGCCTGTACGGGGGGGTTATGGAGACCCAGTACTTC.

This clonotype has at least ten counts. This sequence joins TRBV6-1 and TRBJ2-3, with TRBD2 matching 7 bases. The CDR3 has 14 amino acids. V shed 11 bases and J 3 bases; nucleotides not matched to a gene: 11. Germline CDR1 and CDR2: MNHNS and SASEGT. The DNA of the CDR3 is TGTGCCGGCAAAACTAGCGTGGATACAGATACGCAGTATTTT. Encoded protein: CAGKTSVDTDTQYF.

J is TRBJ1-5 and V is TRBV3-1; D is unresolved. CDR1 is LGHDT, CDR2 YNNKEL, per germline (reference sequence). The V gene lost 4 bases and the J gene lost 4 bases, with 14 bases spanning the gap. The CDR3 runs to 15 residues. As DNA, the CDR3 is TGTGCCAGCAGCCCACGCACGGGGTTAAATCAGCCCCAGCATTTT. Its protein product is CASSPRTGLNQPQHF.

This clonotype was seen a few times. The chain links TRBV7-6 to TRBJ2-7; D may be TRBD2 (6 bases). The germline CDR1 and CDR2 sequences are SGHVS and FNYEAQ. The CDR3 consists of 17 residues. V dropped 7 bases and J dropped 0 bases, with 22 bases sitting between them. CDR3 region: CASTSDPRGLGSYEQYF. DNA of the CDR3: TGTGCCAGCACCTCCGACCCACGGGGGTTAGGCTCCTACGAGCAGTACTTC.

In its sample, this clonotype was seen many times. The gene calls are TRBV19 and TRBJ2-7, with D tentatively TRBD1 (6 bases). The CDR3 is 16 residues long. CDR1 LNHDA and CDR2 SQIVND come from the germline V gene (reference sequence). V was pared by 9 bases and J by 7 bases, with 28 bases between. Written as DNA, the CDR3 is TGTGCCAGCGCCTCCCGGCAGGGGCGCACGGTAGGGGAGCAGTACTTC. Translating it yields CASASRQGRTVGEQYF.

V usage is TRBV4-1 and J usage is TRBJ2-1; D is possibly TRBD1 (6 bases). The CDR3 is 15 amino acids. Deletions cut 3 bases from V and 7 bases from J, with 16 bases between. Looked up from germline, CDR1 is MGHRA and CDR2 is YSYEKL. CDR3 sequence (DNA): TGCGCCAGCAGCCACCGAGACAGGACGGGAAATGAGCAGTTCTTC. Its translation is CASSHRDRTGNEQFF.